These T cell receptor beta chains were read from a single sample in a study of OX40 agonist ivuxolimab in advanced cancers. Data came from immunoSEQ multiplex PCR; TCRdb stores just in-frame clones and leaves some out. In the table there are around 68,000 clones, around 90% of which are singletons. The sample in question was CD4+ or CD8+ T cells sorted from blood, obtained in a trial of the OX40 agonist ivuxolimab. Receptors were obtained from an adult with an advanced solid tumor such as melanoma, head and neck, liver or kidney cancer. Each CDR3 is given with its conserved first and last residue. The D gene is left open where the match is weak.

v_call	j_call	d_call	cdr3_aa	cdr3_nt
TRBV6-5	TRBJ1-1	-	CAVIVSGRSNTEAFF	TGTGCCGTCATCGTAAGCGGACGATCGAACACTGAAGCTTTCTTT
TRBV6-4	TRBJ2-7	-	CASSDLTGRQYF	TGTGCCAGCAGTGACTTAACAGGGCGACAGTACTTC
TRBV15	TRBJ2-5	-	CATSRDYANQETQYF	TGTGCCACCAGCAGAGATTACGCTAACCAAGAGACCCAGTACTTC
TRBV7-9	TRBJ2-6	-	CASSAQGSGANVLTF	TGTGCCAGCAGCGCTCAGGGGTCGGGGGCCAACGTCCTGACTTTC
TRBV27	TRBJ2-7	TRBD1	CASSWDRGYEQYF	TGTGCCAGCAGTTGGGACAGGGGTTACGAGCAGTACTTC
TRBV4-1	TRBJ1-4	-	CASSQVGSNEKLFF	TGCGCCAGCAGCCAAGTGGGTTCTAATGAAAAACTGTTTTTT
TRBV5-4	TRBJ1-2	-	CASGGDGGARGYTF	TGTGCCAGCGGGGGAGACGGAGGGGCGCGGGGCTACACCTTC
TRBV18	TRBJ2-2	-	CASSPGMTGELFF	TGTGCCAGCTCACCAGGGATGACCGGGGAGCTGTTTTTT
TRBV5-6	TRBJ2-7	TRBD1	CASSTPDRGRSYEQYF	TGTGCCAGCAGCACTCCGGACAGGGGGCGCTCCTACGAGCAGTACTTC
TRBV4-1	TRBJ2-7	TRBD2	CASKAEASGGLYEQYF	TGCGCCAGCAAGGCTGAGGCTAGCGGGGGGTTATACGAGCAGTACTTC
TRBV11-3	TRBJ2-7	TRBD2	CASSLEPSGIDEQYF	TGTGCCAGCAGCTTAGAGCCCAGCGGGATAGACGAGCAGTACTTC
TRBV5-4	TRBJ2-3	-	CASSPEGGVGTDTQYF	TGTGCCAGCAGCCCAGAGGGGGGAGTCGGCACAGATACGCAGTATTTT
TRBV13	TRBJ2-3	-	CASSGRDPRADTQYF	TGTGCCAGCAGCGGCCGGGATCCGAGGGCCGATACGCAGTATTTT
TRBV10-3	TRBJ1-3	-	CAITGSSDTIYF	TGTGCCATCACCGGATCGTCGGACACCATATATTTT
TRBV5-4	TRBJ2-3	TRBD2	CASSPVAGASTDTQYF	TGTGCCAGCAGCCCAGTAGCGGGGGCTAGCACAGATACGCAGTATTTT
TRBV7-9	TRBJ2-7	TRBD2	CASTQRSSGRAGAEQYF	TGTGCCAGCACACAGCGGTCTAGCGGGAGGGCCGGGGCCGAGCAGTACTTC